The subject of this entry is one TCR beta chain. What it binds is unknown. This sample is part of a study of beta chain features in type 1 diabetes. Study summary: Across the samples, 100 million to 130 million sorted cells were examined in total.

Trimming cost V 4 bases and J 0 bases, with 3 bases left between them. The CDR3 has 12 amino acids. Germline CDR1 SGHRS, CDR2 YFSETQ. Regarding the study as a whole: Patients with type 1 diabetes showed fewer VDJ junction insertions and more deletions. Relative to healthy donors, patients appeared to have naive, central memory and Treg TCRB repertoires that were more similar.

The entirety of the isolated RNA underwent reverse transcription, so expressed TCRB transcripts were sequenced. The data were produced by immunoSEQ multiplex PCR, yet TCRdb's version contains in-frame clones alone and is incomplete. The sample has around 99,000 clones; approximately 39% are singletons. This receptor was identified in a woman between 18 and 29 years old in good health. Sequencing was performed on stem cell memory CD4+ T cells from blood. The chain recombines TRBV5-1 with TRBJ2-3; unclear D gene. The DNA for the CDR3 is TGCGCCAGCAGCCAAAGCACAGATACGCAGTATTTT. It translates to CASSQSTDTQYF.